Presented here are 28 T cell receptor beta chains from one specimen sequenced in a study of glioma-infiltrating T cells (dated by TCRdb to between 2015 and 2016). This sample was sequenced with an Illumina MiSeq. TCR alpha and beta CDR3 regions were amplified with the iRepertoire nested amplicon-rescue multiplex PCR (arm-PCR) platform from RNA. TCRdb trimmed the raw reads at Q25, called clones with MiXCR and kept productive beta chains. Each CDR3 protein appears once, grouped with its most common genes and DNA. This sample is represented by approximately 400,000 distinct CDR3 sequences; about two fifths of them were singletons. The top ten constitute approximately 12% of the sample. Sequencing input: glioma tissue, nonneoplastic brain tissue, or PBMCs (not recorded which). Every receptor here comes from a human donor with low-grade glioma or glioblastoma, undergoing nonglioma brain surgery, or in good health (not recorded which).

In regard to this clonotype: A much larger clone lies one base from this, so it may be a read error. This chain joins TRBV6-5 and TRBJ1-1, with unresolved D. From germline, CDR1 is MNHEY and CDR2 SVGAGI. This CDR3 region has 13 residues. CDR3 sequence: CASSWIMNTEASF. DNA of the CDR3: TGTGCCAGCAGTTGGATCATGAACACTGAAGCTTCCTTT.

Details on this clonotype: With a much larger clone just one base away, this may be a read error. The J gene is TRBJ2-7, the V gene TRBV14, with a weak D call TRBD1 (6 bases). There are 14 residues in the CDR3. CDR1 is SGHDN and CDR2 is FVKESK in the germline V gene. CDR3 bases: TGTGCCAGCTGCCAATTCAACAGGGCTGGGGAGCAGTACTTC. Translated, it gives CASCQFNRAGEQYF.

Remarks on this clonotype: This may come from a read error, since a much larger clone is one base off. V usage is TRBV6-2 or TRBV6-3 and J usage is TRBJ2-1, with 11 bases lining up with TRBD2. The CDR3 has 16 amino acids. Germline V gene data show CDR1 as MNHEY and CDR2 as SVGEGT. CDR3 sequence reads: CASGYPTSGILRLQFF. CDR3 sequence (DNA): TGTGCCAGCGGTTACCCGACTAGCGGGATCTTGCGTTTGCAGTTCTTC.

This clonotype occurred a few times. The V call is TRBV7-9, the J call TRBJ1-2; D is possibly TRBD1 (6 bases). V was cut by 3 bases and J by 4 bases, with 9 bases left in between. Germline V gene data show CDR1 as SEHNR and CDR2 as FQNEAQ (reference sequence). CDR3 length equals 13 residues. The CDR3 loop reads CASSFGTSYGYTF. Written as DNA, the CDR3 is TGTGCCAGCAGCTTCGGGACATCCTATGGCTACACCTTC.

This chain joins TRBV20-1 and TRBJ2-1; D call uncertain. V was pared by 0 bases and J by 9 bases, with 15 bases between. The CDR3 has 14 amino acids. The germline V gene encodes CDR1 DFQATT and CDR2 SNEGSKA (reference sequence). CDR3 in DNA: TGCAGTGCTAGAGATACCCTCCCAGCTACTGAGCAGTTCTTC. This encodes CSARDTLPATEQFF.

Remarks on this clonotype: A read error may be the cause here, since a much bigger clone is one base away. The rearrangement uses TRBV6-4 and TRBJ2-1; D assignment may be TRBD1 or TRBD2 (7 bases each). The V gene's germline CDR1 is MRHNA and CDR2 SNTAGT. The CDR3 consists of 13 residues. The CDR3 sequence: CASSWGGRGEQLF. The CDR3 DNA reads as TGTGCCAGCAGTTGGGGGGGCAGGGGGGAGCAGCTCTTC.

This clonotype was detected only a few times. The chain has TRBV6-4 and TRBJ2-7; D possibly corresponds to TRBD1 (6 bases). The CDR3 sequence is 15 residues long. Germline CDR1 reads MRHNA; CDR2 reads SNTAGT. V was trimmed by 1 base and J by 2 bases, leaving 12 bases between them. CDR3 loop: CASSDFPWTAYEQYF. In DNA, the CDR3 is TGTGCCAGCAGTGACTTTCCTTGGACAGCCTACGAGCAGTACTTC.

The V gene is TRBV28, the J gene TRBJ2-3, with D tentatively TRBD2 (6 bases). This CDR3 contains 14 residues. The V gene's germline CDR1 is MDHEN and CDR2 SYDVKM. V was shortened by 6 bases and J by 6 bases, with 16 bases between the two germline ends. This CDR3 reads CASSSRGSGDTQYF. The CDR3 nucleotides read TGTGCCAGCAGCTCACGAGGGAGCGGGGATACGCAGTATTTT. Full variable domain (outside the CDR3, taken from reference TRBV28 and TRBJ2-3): DVKVTQSSRYLVKRTGEKVFLECVQDMDHENMFWYRQDPGLGLRLIYFSYDVKMKEKGDIPEGYSVSREKKERFSLILESASTNQTSMYLCASSSRGSGDTQYFGPGTRLTVL.

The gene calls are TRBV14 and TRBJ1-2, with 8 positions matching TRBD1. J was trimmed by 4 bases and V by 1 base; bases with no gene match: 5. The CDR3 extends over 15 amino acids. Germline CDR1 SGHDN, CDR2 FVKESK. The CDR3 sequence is CASSQVGTGAYGYTF. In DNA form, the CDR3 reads TGTGCCAGCAGCCAAGTGGGGACAGGCGCCTATGGCTACACCTTC.

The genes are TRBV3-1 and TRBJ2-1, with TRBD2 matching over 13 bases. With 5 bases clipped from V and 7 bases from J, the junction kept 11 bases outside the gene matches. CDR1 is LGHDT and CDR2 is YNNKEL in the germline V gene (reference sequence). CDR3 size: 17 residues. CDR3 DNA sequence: TGTGCCAGCAGCACCCGCAAACTAGCGGGAGGGCTAAATGAGCAGTTCTTC. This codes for CASSTRKLAGGLNEQFF.

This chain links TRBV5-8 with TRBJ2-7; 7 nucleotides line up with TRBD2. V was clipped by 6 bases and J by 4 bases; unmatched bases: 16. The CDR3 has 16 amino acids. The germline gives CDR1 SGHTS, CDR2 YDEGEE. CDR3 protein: CASTLRLAVTSYEQYF. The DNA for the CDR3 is TGTGCCAGCACCCTCCGACTAGCCGTTACTAGTTACGAGCAGTACTTC.

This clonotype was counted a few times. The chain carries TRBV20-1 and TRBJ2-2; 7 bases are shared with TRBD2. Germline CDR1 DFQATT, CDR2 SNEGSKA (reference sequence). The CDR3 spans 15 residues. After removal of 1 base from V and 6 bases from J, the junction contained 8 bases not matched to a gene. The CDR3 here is CSARVAGVLAGELFF. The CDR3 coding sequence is TGCAGTGCTAGAGTGGCGGGAGTTTTAGCCGGGGAGCTGTTTTTT.

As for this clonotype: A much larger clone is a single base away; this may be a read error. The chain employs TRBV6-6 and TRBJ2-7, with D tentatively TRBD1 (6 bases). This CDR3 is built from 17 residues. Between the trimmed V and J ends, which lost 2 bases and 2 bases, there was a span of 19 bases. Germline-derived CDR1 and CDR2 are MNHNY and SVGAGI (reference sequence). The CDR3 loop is CASSYSTRGRPPYEQYF. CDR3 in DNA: TGTGCCAGCAGTTACAGCACTAGGGGGAGACCGCCCTACGAGCAGTACTTC.

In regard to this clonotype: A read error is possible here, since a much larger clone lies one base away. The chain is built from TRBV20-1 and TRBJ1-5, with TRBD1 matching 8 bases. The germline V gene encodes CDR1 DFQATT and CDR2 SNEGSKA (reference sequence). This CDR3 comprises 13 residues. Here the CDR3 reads CSATGGSNQTQHF. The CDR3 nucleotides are TGCAGTGCTACAGGGGGCTCAAATCAGACCCAGCATTTT.

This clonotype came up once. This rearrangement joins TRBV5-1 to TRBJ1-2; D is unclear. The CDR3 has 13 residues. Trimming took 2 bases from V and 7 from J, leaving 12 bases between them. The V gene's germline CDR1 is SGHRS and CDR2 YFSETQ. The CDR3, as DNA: TGCGCCAGCAGCTTCGGACGAACCGTTGGCTACACCTTC. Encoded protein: CASSFGRTVGYTF. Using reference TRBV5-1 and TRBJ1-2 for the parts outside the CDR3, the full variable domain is KAGVTQTPRYLIKTRGQQVTLSCSPISGHRSVSWYQQTPGQGLQFLFEYFSETQRNKGNFPGRFSGRQFSNSRSEMNVSTLELGDSALYLCASSFGRTVGYTFGSGTRLTVV.

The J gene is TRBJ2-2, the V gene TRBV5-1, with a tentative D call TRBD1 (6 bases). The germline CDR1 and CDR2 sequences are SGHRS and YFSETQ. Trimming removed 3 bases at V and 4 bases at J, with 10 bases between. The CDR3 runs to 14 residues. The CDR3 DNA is TGCGCCAGCAGCTGGAAACAGGGCACCGGGGAGCTGTTTTTT. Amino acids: CASSWKQGTGELFF.

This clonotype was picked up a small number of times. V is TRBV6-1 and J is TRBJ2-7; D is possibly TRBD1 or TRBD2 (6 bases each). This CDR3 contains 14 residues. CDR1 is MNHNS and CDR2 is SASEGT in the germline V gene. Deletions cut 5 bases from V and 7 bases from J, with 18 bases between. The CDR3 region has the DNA TGTGCCAGCAGTTTCGGGCAGACAGGAGGGGAGCAGTACTTC. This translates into CASSFGQTGGEQYF.

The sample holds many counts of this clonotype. CDR3 bases: TGTGCCAGCAGTTTATTAGGGGGCTACCAAGAGACCCAGTACTTC. This sequence encodes CASSLLGGYQETQYF. This chain uses TRBV28 with TRBJ2-5; 7 bases agree with TRBD1. Germline V gene sequence: CDR1 MDHEN, CDR2 SYDVKM. The CDR3 extends over 15 amino acids. Losses at the gene ends were 1 base for V and 0 bases for J; bases not matched to a gene: 2. Drawing the rest from reference TRBV28 and TRBJ2-5, the complete variable domain is DVKVTQSSRYLVKRTGEKVFLECVQDMDHENMFWYRQDPGLGLRLIYFSYDVKMKEKGDIPEGYSVSREKKERFSLILESASTNQTSMYLCASSLLGGYQETQYFGPGTRLLVL.

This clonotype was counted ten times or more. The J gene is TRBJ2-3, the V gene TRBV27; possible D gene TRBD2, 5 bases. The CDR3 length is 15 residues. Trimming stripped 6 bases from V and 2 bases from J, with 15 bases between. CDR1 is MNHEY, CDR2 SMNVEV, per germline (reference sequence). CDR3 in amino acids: CASSQPGFFTDTQYF. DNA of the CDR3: TGTGCCAGCAGCCAGCCGGGATTCTTCACAGATACGCAGTATTTT.

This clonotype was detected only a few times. The CDR3 region has the DNA TGTGCCAGCAGTTTATGGGGTTTTAGCCCCCGAAACACTGAAGCTTTCTTT. Translation gives CASSLWGFSPRNTEAFF. The chain has TRBV28 and TRBJ1-1; D unclear. The CDR3 totals 17 residues. Trimming stripped 0 bases from V and 2 bases from J, with 16 bases between. Germline V gene lookup returns CDR1 MDHEN and CDR2 SYDVKM.

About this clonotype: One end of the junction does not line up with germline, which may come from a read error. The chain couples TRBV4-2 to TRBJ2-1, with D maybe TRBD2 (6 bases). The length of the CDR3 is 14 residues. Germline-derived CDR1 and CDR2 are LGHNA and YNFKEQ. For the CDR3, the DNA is TGTGCCAGCGGCCAAGATGGAGGGTACAATGAGCAGTTCTTC. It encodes CASGQDGGYNEQFF.

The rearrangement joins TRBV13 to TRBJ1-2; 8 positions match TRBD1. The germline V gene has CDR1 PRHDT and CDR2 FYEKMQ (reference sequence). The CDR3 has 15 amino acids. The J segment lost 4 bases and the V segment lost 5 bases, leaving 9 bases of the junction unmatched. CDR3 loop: CASSEQTGALYGYTF. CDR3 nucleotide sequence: TGTGCCAGCAGCGAGCAGACAGGGGCCCTCTATGGCTACACCTTC.

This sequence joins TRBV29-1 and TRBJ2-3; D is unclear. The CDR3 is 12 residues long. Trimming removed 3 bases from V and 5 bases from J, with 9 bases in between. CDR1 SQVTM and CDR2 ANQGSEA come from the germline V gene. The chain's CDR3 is CSVDFSGDTQYF. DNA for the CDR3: TGCAGCGTTGATTTTTCGGGAGATACGCAGTATTTT.

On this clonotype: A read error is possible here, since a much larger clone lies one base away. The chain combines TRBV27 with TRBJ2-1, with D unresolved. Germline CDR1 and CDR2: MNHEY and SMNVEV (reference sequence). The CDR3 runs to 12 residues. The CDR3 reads CASSLTHNEEFF. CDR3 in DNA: TGTGCCAGCAGTTTAACCCACAATGAGGAGTTCTTC.

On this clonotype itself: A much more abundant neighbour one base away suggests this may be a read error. In DNA form, the CDR3 reads TGTGCCAGCAGTTTATGGGTCAGACTACAGCCCCAGCATTTT. Encoded protein: CASSLWVRLQPQHF. V usage is TRBV28 and J usage is TRBJ1-5, with D unclear. This CDR3 contains 14 residues. CDR1 and CDR2 from the germline V gene are MDHEN and SYDVKM. Trimming removed 0 bases at V and 7 bases at J, with 10 bases between.

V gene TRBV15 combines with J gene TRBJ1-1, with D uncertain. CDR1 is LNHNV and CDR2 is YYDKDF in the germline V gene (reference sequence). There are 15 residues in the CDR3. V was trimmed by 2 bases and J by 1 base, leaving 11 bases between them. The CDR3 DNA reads TGTGCCACCAGCAGAAAAGAGGTAGGGAACACTGAAGCTTTCTTT. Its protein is CATSRKEVGNTEAFF.

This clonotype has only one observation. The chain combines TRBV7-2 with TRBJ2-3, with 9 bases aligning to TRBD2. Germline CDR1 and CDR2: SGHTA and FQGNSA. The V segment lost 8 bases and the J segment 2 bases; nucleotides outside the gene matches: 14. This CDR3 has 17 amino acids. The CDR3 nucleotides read TGTGCCAGCGGCTCCCTCCTGGCTAGCGGGAACACAGATACGCAGTATTTT. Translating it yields CASGSLLASGNTDTQYF.

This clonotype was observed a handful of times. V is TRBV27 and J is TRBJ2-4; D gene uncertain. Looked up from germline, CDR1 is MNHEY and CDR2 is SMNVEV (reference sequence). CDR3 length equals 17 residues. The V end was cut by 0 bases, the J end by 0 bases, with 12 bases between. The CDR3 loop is CASSLSSDSLAKNIQYF. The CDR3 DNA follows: TGTGCCAGCAGTTTATCGTCGGATTCCCTAGCCAAAAACATTCAGTACTTC.